A single sample gave rise to the 28 T cell receptor beta chains below, sequenced in a study of post-analysis software for immune sequencing data. The authors incorporated unique molecular identifiers into the TCR beta cDNA libraries. One entry per CDR3 protein, called by TCRdb with MiXCR from the PCR reads. Of around 500,000 distinct CDR3 sequences detected, roughly 34% appear once; the ten largest clones hold 6%. Overall study findings and caveats: About 5 TRBV segments occurring more often in patients than controls included TRBV5-6, TRBV5-1 and TRBV20-1.

These receptors are not linked to any known antigen. Sample: blood. Every receptor here comes from a girl under 18 with multiple sclerosis.

This clonotype was counted only a few times. J is TRBJ2-3 and V is TRBV19; 9 bases line up with TRBD1. The CDR3 loop spans 15 amino acids. Per the germline V gene, CDR1 is LNHDA and CDR2 is SQIVND (reference sequence). V shed 4 bases, J shed 3 bases, and the junction held 5 bases outside the gene matches. CDR3 nucleotides: TGTGCCAGTAGTACAACCGGGACAGGGACAGATACGCAGTATTTT. Translating it yields CASSTTGTGTDTQYF.

This clonotype was observed at least ten times. This rearrangement joins TRBV6-5 to TRBJ2-7; D tentatively reads TRBD1 or TRBD2 (6 bases each). CDR3 length equals 14 residues. Germline V gives CDR1 MNHEY, CDR2 SVGAGI. V lost 2 bases, J lost 3 bases, and 11 bases lay in between. CDR3 protein: CASSYRGLVYEQYF. CDR3 sequence (DNA): TGTGCCAGCAGTTACCGGGGGCTGGTCTACGAGCAGTACTTC.

V and J are TRBV25-1 and TRBJ1-2; maybe TRBD1 (6 bases). The ends were cut back, 3 bases at V and 8 bases at J, with 19 bases in the middle. The germline gives CDR1 MGHDK, CDR2 SYGVNS. The CDR3 contains 15 residues. The DNA for the CDR3 is TGTGCCAGCAGTGACCTAGGGGGTTTCAAAGAAGGCTACACCTTC. This translates into CASSDLGGFKEGYTF.

The chain is built from TRBV3-1 and TRBJ1-2, with no clear D. Germline V gene lookup returns CDR1 LGHDT and CDR2 YNNKEL (reference sequence). V shed 5 bases and J shed 2 bases, with 12 bases lying between them. The CDR3 consists of 14 residues. CDR3 residues: CASSSPRGNYGYTF. The CDR3 DNA sequence: TGTGCCAGCAGCTCGCCCCGGGGAAACTATGGCTACACCTTC.

Only a few counts were recorded for this clonotype. This chain joins TRBV9 and TRBJ1-4; D possibly corresponds to TRBD1 (5 bases). The CDR3 is 14 residues long. The germline V gene has CDR1 SGDLS and CDR2 YYNGEE. V dropped 3 bases and J dropped 6 bases, with 12 bases sitting between them. The CDR3 sequence: CASSAPGNDEKLFF. CDR3 coding DNA: TGTGCCAGCAGCGCTCCAGGGAACGATGAAAAACTGTTTTTT.

The rearrangement links TRBV4-2 to TRBJ2-7, with D perhaps being TRBD1 or TRBD2 (5 bases each). V gave up 1 base and J gave up 2 bases, with 12 bases separating them. This CDR3 comprises 15 residues. Germline V gene lookup returns CDR1 LGHNA and CDR2 YNFKEQ. The CDR3 DNA is TGTGCCAGCAGCCAAGTCGGGACCGGCCCCTACGAGCAGTACTTC. Encoded protein: CASSQVGTGPYEQYF.

This clonotype was observed a few times. The chain combines TRBV29-1 with TRBJ2-5; a possible D gene is TRBD2 (6 bases). This CDR3 region has 13 residues. The V gene lost 1 base and the J gene lost 5 bases, with 11 bases spanning the gap. Germline V lookup: CDR1 SQVTM, CDR2 ANQGSEA. The CDR3 is CSVEASVGETQYF. CDR3 DNA sequence: TGCAGCGTTGAAGCTAGCGTTGGGGAGACCCAGTACTTC.

The chain uses TRBV10-3 and TRBJ2-3; D is uncertain. Between the trimmed V and J ends, which lost 0 bases and 6 bases, there was a span of 10 bases. Germline CDR1 is ENHRY and CDR2 is SYGVKD. The CDR3 sequence is 14 residues long. In DNA form, the CDR3 reads TGTGCCATCAGTGAGTCGATCCCCGGGGATACGCAGTATTTT. It is translated as CAISESIPGDTQYF.

The rearrangement joins TRBV7-2 to TRBJ1-2; D is unclear. V shed 5 bases and J shed 0 bases, with 7 bases lying between them. The CDR3 contains 13 residues. CDR1 is SGHTA and CDR2 is FQGNSA in the germline V gene. CDR3 region: CASSPIANYGYTF. The CDR3 DNA reads TGTGCCAGCAGCCCCATAGCTAACTATGGCTACACCTTC.

Only a few counts were recorded for this clonotype. The V gene is TRBV7-2, the J gene TRBJ2-7; D gene ambiguous. The CDR3 has 13 amino acids. Deletions cut 5 bases from V and 1 base from J, with 9 bases between. Germline V gene sequence: CDR1 SGHTA, CDR2 FQGNSA. The CDR3 DNA reads TGTGCCAGCAGCCGTCAGGAATCCTACGAGCAGTACTTC. This sequence encodes CASSRQESYEQYF.

The CDR3 loop is CASSFQGEDTEAFF. In DNA, the CDR3 is TGCGCCAGCAGCTTCCAGGGTGAGGACACTGAAGCTTTCTTT. The rearrangement uses TRBV5-1 and TRBJ1-1, with D perhaps matching TRBD1 (5 bases). Trimming left V 2 bases short and J 3 bases short, with 11 bases between. CDR3 length equals 14 residues. Germline CDR1 SGHRS, CDR2 YFSETQ.

J is TRBJ2-1 and V is TRBV5-1; 8 bases match TRBD1. The V gene's germline CDR1 is SGHRS and CDR2 YFSETQ. V lost 4 bases, J lost 7 bases, and 10 bases stayed unmatched. The CDR3 is 15 amino acids. The CDR3 region is CASSPRQGIGNEQFF. CDR3 sequence (DNA): TGCGCCAGCAGCCCCAGACAGGGGATAGGGAATGAGCAGTTCTTC.

This clonotype was seen many times. This chain uses TRBV29-1 with TRBJ2-3; no firm D call. Germline V gene sequence: CDR1 SQVTM, CDR2 ANQGSEA. This CDR3 region has 12 residues. V was cut by 6 bases and J by 0 bases, with 7 bases left in between. CDR3 nucleotides: TGCAGCGTGGACCTTAGCACAGATACGCAGTATTTT. This translates into CSVDLSTDTQYF.

This clonotype has a handful of counts. V gene TRBV5-1 combines with J gene TRBJ2-1; TRBD2 is a possible D gene (6 bases). Germline-derived CDR1 and CDR2 are SGHRS and YFSETQ. Deletions cut 2 bases from V and 8 bases from J, with 11 bases between. CDR3 size: 13 residues. The CDR3 DNA follows: TGCGCCAGCAGCTTAAACTGGGACTATGAGCAGTTCTTC. Amino acid sequence: CASSLNWDYEQFF. The variable domain in full, completed from reference TRBV5-1 and TRBJ2-1, reads KAGVTQTPRYLIKTRGQQVTLSCSPISGHRSVSWYQQTPGQGLQFLFEYFSETQRNKGNFPGRFSGRQFSNSRSEMNVSTLELGDSALYLCASSLNWDYEQFFGPGTRLTVL.

The rearrangement links TRBV5-1 to TRBJ2-5, with 10 bases identical to TRBD2. CDR1 and CDR2 from the germline V gene are SGHRS and YFSETQ. J gave up 5 bases and V 4 bases, and 8 bases lay outside the gene matches. This CDR3 comprises 15 residues. Here the CDR3 DNA reads TGCGCCAGCAGCCCACTACCGGGACTAGCGGAGACCCAGTACTTC. Protein product: CASSPLPGLAETQYF.

The V call is TRBV14, the J call TRBJ2-7; D tentatively reads TRBD1 or TRBD2 (6 bases each). Germline V lookup: CDR1 SGHDN, CDR2 FVKESK. The germline V and J ends were trimmed by 1 base and 1 base, with 20 bases remaining between them. The CDR3 sequence is 18 residues long. The CDR3 sequence: CASSQVSRDTQKSYEQYF. CDR3 sequence (DNA): TGTGCCAGCAGCCAAGTCTCGCGGGACACCCAGAAATCCTACGAGCAGTACTTC.

This clonotype was detected only a few times. The rearrangement uses TRBV7-8 and TRBJ1-1; D is ambiguous. Germline-derived CDR1 and CDR2 are SGHVS and FQNEAQ. V was cut by 5 bases and J by 1 base, with 11 bases left in between. The CDR3 has 14 amino acids. The CDR3 DNA is TGTGCCAGCAGCCGCAGGAACGAGAACACTGAAGCTTTCTTT. Encoded protein: CASSRRNENTEAFF.

This clonotype was counted only a few times. The J gene is TRBJ1-1, the V gene TRBV4-2; the D gene is possibly TRBD1 (6 bases). Germline loops: CDR1 LGHNA, CDR2 YNFKEQ. There are 14 residues in the CDR3. With 4 bases removed from V and 7 bases from J, the gap between germline ends came to 16 bases. CDR3 nucleotide sequence: TGTGCCAGCAGCCGACGGGGACACCAGAATGAAGCTTTCTTT. Translating it yields CASSRRGHQNEAFF.

The chain recombines TRBV7-9 with TRBJ2-7, with 10 bases lining up with TRBD2. Per germline, CDR1 SEHNR and CDR2 FQNEAQ (reference sequence). Losses at the gene ends were 8 bases for V and 2 bases for J; bases not matched to a gene: 6. CDR3 length equals 14 residues. Written as DNA, the CDR3 is TGTGCCAGCGCGAGCGGGGGGGCCGCCTACGAGCAGTACTTC. Translating it yields CASASGGAAYEQYF.

V is TRBV5-1 and J is TRBJ2-3; no clear D. This CDR3 has 14 residues. Germline V CDR1 and CDR2: SGHRS, YFSETQ. Between the trimmed V and J ends, which lost 0 bases and 6 bases, there was a span of 11 bases. CDR3 amino acids: CASSLVQGGDTQYF. The CDR3 region has the DNA TGCGCCAGCAGCTTGGTTCAAGGTGGGGATACGCAGTATTTT.

This clonotype was seen a few times. The rearrangement uses TRBV6-5 and TRBJ2-7; unclear D gene. The CDR3 sequence is 14 residues long. Germline CDR1 MNHEY, CDR2 SVGAGI. The germline V and J ends were trimmed by 2 bases and 2 bases, with 10 bases remaining between them. The CDR3 region is CASSYGGNTYEQYF. The DNA of the CDR3 is TGTGCCAGCAGTTACGGCGGAAACACCTACGAGCAGTACTTC.

J is TRBJ2-1 and V is TRBV27; the D call may be TRBD1 or TRBD2 (5 bases each). CDR1 and CDR2 (germline): MNHEY, SMNVEV (reference sequence). This CDR3 has 15 amino acids. Trimming left V 5 bases short and J 5 bases short, with 16 bases between. The CDR3 nucleotides are TGTGCCAGCAGTCACCGGGACGTGCTTGACAATGAGCAGTTCTTC. Protein product: CASSHRDVLDNEQFF.

Ten or more counts support this clonotype. The chain couples TRBV5-1 to TRBJ2-5; D gene unclear. V lost 2 bases, J lost 2 bases, and 7 bases lay in between. This CDR3 is 13 amino acids long. The V gene's germline CDR1 is SGHRS and CDR2 YFSETQ. CDR3 region: CASSLWEQETQYF. For the CDR3, the DNA is TGCGCCAGCAGCTTATGGGAACAAGAGACCCAGTACTTC.

This chain joins TRBV5-1 and TRBJ2-5; 9 nucleotides match TRBD1. Judging by the DNA end, TRBJ2-7 fits better; the J call may be wrong. Germline assignment: CDR1 SGHRS and CDR2 YFSETQ. This CDR3 is built from 15 residues. In DNA form, the CDR3 reads TGCGCCAGCAGCGAAACAGGGGGCGATGCCCGCGAGCAGTACTTC. Translated, it gives CASSETGGDAREQYF.

This rearrangement joins TRBV5-1 to TRBJ2-7; no reliable D call. V lost 4 bases to trimming and J lost 3 bases, with 20 bases between them. Germline V gives CDR1 SGHRS, CDR2 YFSETQ. The CDR3 has 16 residues. The CDR3 region is CASSPGTVPGYYEQYF. CDR3 in DNA: TGCGCCAGCAGCCCCGGAACTGTTCCCGGATACTACGAGCAGTACTTC.

This clonotype appeared a few times. V is TRBV29-1 and J is TRBJ2-5, with D perhaps matching TRBD1 or TRBD2 (6 bases each). The germline V and J ends were trimmed by 0 bases and 6 bases, with 14 bases remaining between them. Per germline, CDR1 SQVTM and CDR2 ANQGSEA. The CDR3 is made up of 14 amino acids. CDR3 nucleotide sequence: TGCAGCGTTGAAGATTTGGGGGCGGGAAAGACCCAGTACTTC. This sequence encodes CSVEDLGAGKTQYF.

A remark on this clonotype: This may come from a read error, since a much larger clone is one base off. This rearrangement joins TRBV5-1 to TRBJ2-6; tentatively, D is TRBD1 (5 bases). The germline V gene encodes CDR1 SGHRS and CDR2 YFSETQ. The CDR3 runs 14 residues. The CDR3 DNA follows: TGCGCCAGCAGCTCGACCTCTGGGGCCAACGTCCGGACTTTC. Its translation: CASSSTSGANVRTF.

This clonotype was found a few times. The chain is built from TRBV7-9 and TRBJ2-5; a possible D gene is TRBD2 (6 bases). This CDR3 comprises 15 residues. Germline values: CDR1 SEHNR, CDR2 FQNEAQ (reference sequence). V shed 2 bases and J shed 11 bases, with 21 bases lying between them. CDR3 sequence: CASSLRWGERNEQYF. CDR3 DNA sequence: TGTGCCAGCAGCTTACGGTGGGGGGAGAGGAATGAGCAGTACTTC. Combining the CDR3 with reference TRBV7-9 and TRBJ2-5 gives the whole variable domain DTGVSQNPRHKITKRGQNVTFRCDPISEHNRLYWYRQTLGQGPEFLTYFQNEAQLEKSRLLSDRFSAERPKGSFSTLEIQRTEQGDSAMYLCASSLRWGERNEQYFGPGTRLLVL.